Each of the 27 T cell receptor beta chains below was sequenced from the same sample in a study of T cell changes during pregnancy in multiple sclerosis. Libraries were prepared by immunoSEQ multiplex PCR; TCRdb keeps only in-frame clonotypes and omits some of them. The data contain 70,000 to 95,000 clones, roughly 93% of them singletons. Sample: peripheral blood, taken in the third trimester of pregnancy. The origin of the receptors is a female donor with multiple sclerosis, enrolled in a pregnancy study.

The chain links TRBV18 to TRBJ1-1, with a tentative D call TRBD1 (6 bases). Germline V gives CDR1 KGHSH, CDR2 LQKENI. V was shortened by 4 bases and J by 1 base, with 10 bases between the two germline ends. This CDR3 spans 14 amino acids. The CDR3 DNA reads as TGTGCCAGCTCACTGAGACAGGAGAACACTGAAGCTTTCTTT. Amino acids: CASSLRQENTEAFF.

The chain uses TRBV6-1 and TRBJ2-3, with no clear D. The CDR3 consists of 13 residues. Trimming left V 3 bases short and J 4 bases short, with 8 bases between. The germline V gene has CDR1 MNHNS and CDR2 SASEGT. The CDR3: CASSEEFADTQYF. CDR3 nucleotide sequence: TGTGCCAGCAGTGAGGAGTTTGCAGATACGCAGTATTTT.

The V gene is TRBV5-4, the J gene TRBJ2-3; possibly TRBD2 for D (7 bases). Germline V gene data show CDR1 as SGHNT and CDR2 as YYREEE (reference sequence). Trimming removed 0 bases at V and 5 bases at J, with 10 bases between. The CDR3 has 14 residues. The CDR3 is CASSLARGLDTQYF. The CDR3 coding sequence is TGTGCCAGCAGCTTGGCGCGGGGGCTAGATACGCAGTATTTT.

The V gene is TRBV28, the J gene TRBJ1-2; D perhaps matches TRBD1 (6 bases). V was trimmed by 5 bases and J by 3 bases, leaving 13 bases between them. The germline gives CDR1 MDHEN, CDR2 SYDVKM. The CDR3 consists of 14 residues. The CDR3 bases are TGTGCCAGCAGTCCAGAGGGGGGGGACTATGGCTACACCTTC. Its protein is CASSPEGGDYGYTF.

This clone was seen once. V is TRBV4-2 and J is TRBJ2-1; D is possibly TRBD2 (6 bases). The CDR3 is made up of 18 amino acids. Between the trimmed V and J ends, which lost 0 bases and 5 bases, there was a span of 20 bases. From germline, CDR1 is LGHNA and CDR2 YNFKEQ. Here the CDR3 DNA reads TGTGCCAGCAGCCAAGAACCGACGGGAGTCGGCATACACAATGAGCAGTTCTTC. Protein product: CASSQEPTGVGIHNEQFF.

The V call is TRBV27, the J call TRBJ1-5; D gene unclear. Trimming took 9 bases from V and 2 from J, leaving 14 bases between them. The CDR3 loop spans 14 amino acids. The germline V gene encodes CDR1 MNHEY and CDR2 SMNVEV (reference sequence). CDR3 nucleotides: TGTGCCAGGCGCGGTTTCGGAGGCAATCAGCCCCAGCATTTT. Its protein product is CARRGFGGNQPQHF.

The chain couples TRBV4-2 to TRBJ2-3; 7 nucleotides line up with TRBD2. Looked up from germline, CDR1 is LGHNA and CDR2 is YNFKEQ. The CDR3 runs to 15 residues. The ends lost 1 base at V and 3 bases at J; junction bases unmatched: 4. The CDR3 spells CASSQAGGPTDTQYF. The CDR3, as DNA: TGTGCCAGCAGCCAAGCGGGAGGCCCTACAGATACGCAGTATTTT.

This sequence joins TRBV27 and TRBJ1-5, with D perhaps matching TRBD1 (6 bases). The CDR3 covers 14 residues. V lost 5 bases and J lost 7, with 15 bases in between. Germline CDR1 reads MNHEY; CDR2 reads SMNVEV (reference sequence). DNA of the CDR3: TGTGCCAGCAGTGCCTCACAGGGTACCCAGCCCCAGCATTTT. As protein: CASSASQGTQPQHF.

The chain is built from TRBV28 and TRBJ2-1; TRBD1 matches at 8 bases. The CDR3 is 15 residues long. Trimming took 5 bases from V and 6 from J; bases not matched to a gene: 9. Looked up from germline, CDR1 is MDHEN and CDR2 is SYDVKM. This chain's CDR3 is CASSKTKGQVNEQFF. DNA for the CDR3: TGTGCCAGCAGTAAAACCAAGGGACAGGTCAATGAGCAGTTCTTC.

The gene calls are TRBV25-1 and TRBJ1-2; tentative D call: TRBD1 (5 bases). Germline values: CDR1 MGHDK, CDR2 SYGVNS. V lost 6 bases, J lost 5 bases, and 16 bases lay in between. The CDR3 is made up of 14 amino acids. This CDR3 reads CASRRDGDRYGYTF. CDR3 DNA sequence: TGTGCCAGCAGGCGGGACGGAGATAGATATGGCTACACCTTC.

Details on this clone: A read error may produce the germline difference seen at one junction end. V usage is TRBV7-7 and J usage is TRBJ2-1; D gene unclear. The CDR3 length is 15 residues. Per germline, CDR1 SSHAT and CDR2 FNYEAQ (reference sequence). CDR3 sequence reads: CASSLGSSSYNEQFF. For the CDR3, the DNA is TGTGCTAGCAGCTTAGGCTCGAGCTCCTACAATGAGCAGTTCTTC.

The CDR3 nucleotides read TGTGCCAGCAGCTTAGCAGAGCAGCCCCAGCATTTT. It yields the protein CASSLAEQPQHF. The V gene is TRBV7-9, the J gene TRBJ1-5; D is unresolved. V was shortened by 0 bases and J by 7 bases, with 4 bases between the two germline ends. There are 12 residues in the CDR3. CDR1 and CDR2 (germline): SEHNR, FQNEAQ (reference sequence).

The rearrangement joins TRBV6-5 to TRBJ2-1, with no clear D. The CDR3 is made up of 15 amino acids. CDR1 and CDR2 (germline): MNHEY, SVGAGI. Trimming cost V 2 bases and J 2 bases, with 10 bases left between them. The CDR3 DNA reads TGTGCCAGCAGTTACGGCGGTCCCACCTACAATGAGCAGTTCTTC. Translating gives CASSYGGPTYNEQFF.

This chain connects TRBV15 to TRBJ1-1; a possible D gene is TRBD1 (6 bases). V was shortened by 9 bases and J by 0 bases, with 17 bases between the two germline ends. Germline lookup yields CDR1 LNHNV and CDR2 YYDKDF (reference sequence). The length of the CDR3 is 15 residues. Here the CDR3 reads CATLPSGVVNTEAFF. DNA of the CDR3: TGTGCCACGCTACCATCAGGGGTGGTGAACACTGAAGCTTTCTTT.

V and J are TRBV28 and TRBJ2-1, with 8 nucleotides matching TRBD2. Germline CDR1 MDHEN, CDR2 SYDVKM. V lost 5 bases, J lost 5 bases, and 11 bases stayed unmatched. The CDR3 sequence is 16 residues long. This chain's CDR3 is CASSLPGLGTHNEQFF. CDR3 DNA sequence: TGTGCCAGCAGTCTCCCGGGACTAGGGACCCACAATGAGCAGTTCTTC.

On this clone: The same CDR3 arises from other DNA sequences in this sample as well. The chain couples TRBV29-1 to TRBJ2-7; tentative D call: TRBD1 (6 bases). The CDR3 totals 11 residues. V lost 7 bases, J lost 1 base, and 8 bases lay in between. The germline V gene encodes CDR1 SQVTM and CDR2 ANQGSEA. In DNA form, the CDR3 reads TGCAGCGCCAGGGGATCCTACGAGCAGTACTTC. Its protein is CSARGSYEQYF.

The chain has TRBV11-2 and TRBJ2-3; D call uncertain. Germline lookup yields CDR1 SGHAT and CDR2 FQNNGV. The CDR3 is 13 amino acids. The germline V and J ends were trimmed by 6 bases and 7 bases, with 14 bases remaining between them. For the CDR3, the DNA is TGTGCCAGCAGGCACCGGCCTGACTATACGCAGTATTTT. Protein product: CASRHRPDYTQYF.

The V gene is TRBV19, the J gene TRBJ2-7; 8 positions agree with TRBD2. Germline V gives CDR1 LNHDA, CDR2 SQIVND (reference sequence). The CDR3 runs to 14 residues. The V gene end was trimmed by 7 bases and the J gene end by 6 bases; junction bases not matched to a gene: 11. The CDR3 nucleotides are TGTGCCAGTAATGATATCCGTGGGACTAGCGAGCAGTACTTC. Translating gives CASNDIRGTSEQYF.

The V gene is TRBV13, the J gene TRBJ2-2; TRBD1 agrees at 9 bases. Germline CDR1 and CDR2: PRHDT and FYEKMQ (reference sequence). The CDR3 covers 16 residues. Unmatched junction bases numbered 12, after V lost 6 bases and J lost 7 bases. The CDR3: CASSSGTGSSVGELFF. CDR3 DNA sequence: TGTGCCAGCAGTTCCGGGACAGGGAGTTCGGTCGGGGAGCTGTTTTTT.

The chain joins TRBV5-6 to TRBJ1-1; no definite D call. The CDR3 spans 14 residues. Germline assignment: CDR1 SGHDT and CDR2 YYEEEE. Trimming left V 4 bases short and J 3 bases short, with 13 bases between. The CDR3 is CASSTGWEDTEAFF. For the CDR3, the DNA is TGTGCCAGCAGCACCGGTTGGGAGGACACTGAAGCTTTCTTT.

The chain employs TRBV28 and TRBJ1-4; no reliable D call. CDR1 is MDHEN and CDR2 is SYDVKM in the germline V gene. There are 13 residues in the CDR3. V lost 3 bases, J lost 10 bases, and 12 bases lay in between. The CDR3 DNA is TGTGCCAGCAGTTTCGAGCGGAGTAGAAAACTGTTTTTT. Residues: CASSFERSRKLFF.

The rearrangement uses TRBV5-1 and TRBJ2-1; TRBD2 matches 12 bases. This CDR3 is built from 13 residues. CDR1 is SGHRS and CDR2 is YFSETQ in the germline V gene. V lost 4 bases to trimming and J lost 8 bases; unmatched junction nucleotides: 1. In nucleotides, the CDR3 is TGCGCCAGCAGCCTAGCGGGAGGGCATGAGCAGTTCTTC. Translating it yields CASSLAGGHEQFF.

The V and J genes are TRBV7-2 and TRBJ2-5; 7 bases line up with TRBD1. This CDR3 region has 15 residues. The V gene's germline CDR1 is SGHTA and CDR2 FQGNSA. V trimming: 5 bases; J trimming: 2 bases; junction bases outside the gene matches: 8. CDR3 nucleotides: TGTGCCAGCAGCACCCGACAGGGAGTACAAGAGACCCAGTACTTC. Translation gives CASSTRQGVQETQYF.

A note on this clone: At one end the junction does not follow the germline gene, possibly because of a read error. This sequence joins TRBV7-7 and TRBJ2-1; the D is unclear. The CDR3 sequence is 15 residues long. Germline V lookup: CDR1 SSHAT, CDR2 FNYEAQ (reference sequence). CDR3 loop: CASSLGVGSYNEQFF. The DNA for the CDR3 is TGTGCTAGCAGCTTGGGCGTGGGCTCCTACAATGAGCAGTTCTTC.

The gene calls are TRBV28 and TRBJ2-1; 11 nucleotides match TRBD2. CDR1 is MDHEN and CDR2 is SYDVKM in the germline V gene. The CDR3 is 14 residues long. V shed 6 bases and J 5 bases; nucleotides not matched to a gene: 3. In nucleotides, the CDR3 is TGTGCCAGCAGGTCACTAGCGGGAGACAATGAGCAGTTCTTC. It yields the protein CASRSLAGDNEQFF. Full variable domain (missing parts from reference TRBV28 and TRBJ2-1): DVKVTQSSRYLVKRTGEKVFLECVQDMDHENMFWYRQDPGLGLRLIYFSYDVKMKEKGDIPEGYSVSREKKERFSLILESASTNQTSMYLCASRSLAGDNEQFFGPGTRLTVL.

A word on this clone: The junction shows a germline mismatch at one end, possibly a read error. The genes are TRBV4-1 and TRBJ2-2; 10 bases are a match to TRBD2. The CDR3 runs to 17 residues. CDR1 is MGHRA, CDR2 YSYEKL, per germline. The CDR3, as DNA: TGCGCCAGCGGCCATTCGGGACTAGCGCAAGTGACCGGGGAGCTGTTTTTT. It translates to CASGHSGLAQVTGELFF.

V is TRBV6-5 and J is TRBJ1-2; 9 bases agree with TRBD1. The CDR3 has 13 residues. Unmatched junction bases numbered 3, after V lost 6 bases and J lost 4 bases. Germline CDR1 and CDR2: MNHEY and SVGAGI. The CDR3 DNA follows: TGTGCCAGCAGGCGACAGGGGGGCTATGGCTACACCTTC. It encodes CASRRQGGYGYTF.